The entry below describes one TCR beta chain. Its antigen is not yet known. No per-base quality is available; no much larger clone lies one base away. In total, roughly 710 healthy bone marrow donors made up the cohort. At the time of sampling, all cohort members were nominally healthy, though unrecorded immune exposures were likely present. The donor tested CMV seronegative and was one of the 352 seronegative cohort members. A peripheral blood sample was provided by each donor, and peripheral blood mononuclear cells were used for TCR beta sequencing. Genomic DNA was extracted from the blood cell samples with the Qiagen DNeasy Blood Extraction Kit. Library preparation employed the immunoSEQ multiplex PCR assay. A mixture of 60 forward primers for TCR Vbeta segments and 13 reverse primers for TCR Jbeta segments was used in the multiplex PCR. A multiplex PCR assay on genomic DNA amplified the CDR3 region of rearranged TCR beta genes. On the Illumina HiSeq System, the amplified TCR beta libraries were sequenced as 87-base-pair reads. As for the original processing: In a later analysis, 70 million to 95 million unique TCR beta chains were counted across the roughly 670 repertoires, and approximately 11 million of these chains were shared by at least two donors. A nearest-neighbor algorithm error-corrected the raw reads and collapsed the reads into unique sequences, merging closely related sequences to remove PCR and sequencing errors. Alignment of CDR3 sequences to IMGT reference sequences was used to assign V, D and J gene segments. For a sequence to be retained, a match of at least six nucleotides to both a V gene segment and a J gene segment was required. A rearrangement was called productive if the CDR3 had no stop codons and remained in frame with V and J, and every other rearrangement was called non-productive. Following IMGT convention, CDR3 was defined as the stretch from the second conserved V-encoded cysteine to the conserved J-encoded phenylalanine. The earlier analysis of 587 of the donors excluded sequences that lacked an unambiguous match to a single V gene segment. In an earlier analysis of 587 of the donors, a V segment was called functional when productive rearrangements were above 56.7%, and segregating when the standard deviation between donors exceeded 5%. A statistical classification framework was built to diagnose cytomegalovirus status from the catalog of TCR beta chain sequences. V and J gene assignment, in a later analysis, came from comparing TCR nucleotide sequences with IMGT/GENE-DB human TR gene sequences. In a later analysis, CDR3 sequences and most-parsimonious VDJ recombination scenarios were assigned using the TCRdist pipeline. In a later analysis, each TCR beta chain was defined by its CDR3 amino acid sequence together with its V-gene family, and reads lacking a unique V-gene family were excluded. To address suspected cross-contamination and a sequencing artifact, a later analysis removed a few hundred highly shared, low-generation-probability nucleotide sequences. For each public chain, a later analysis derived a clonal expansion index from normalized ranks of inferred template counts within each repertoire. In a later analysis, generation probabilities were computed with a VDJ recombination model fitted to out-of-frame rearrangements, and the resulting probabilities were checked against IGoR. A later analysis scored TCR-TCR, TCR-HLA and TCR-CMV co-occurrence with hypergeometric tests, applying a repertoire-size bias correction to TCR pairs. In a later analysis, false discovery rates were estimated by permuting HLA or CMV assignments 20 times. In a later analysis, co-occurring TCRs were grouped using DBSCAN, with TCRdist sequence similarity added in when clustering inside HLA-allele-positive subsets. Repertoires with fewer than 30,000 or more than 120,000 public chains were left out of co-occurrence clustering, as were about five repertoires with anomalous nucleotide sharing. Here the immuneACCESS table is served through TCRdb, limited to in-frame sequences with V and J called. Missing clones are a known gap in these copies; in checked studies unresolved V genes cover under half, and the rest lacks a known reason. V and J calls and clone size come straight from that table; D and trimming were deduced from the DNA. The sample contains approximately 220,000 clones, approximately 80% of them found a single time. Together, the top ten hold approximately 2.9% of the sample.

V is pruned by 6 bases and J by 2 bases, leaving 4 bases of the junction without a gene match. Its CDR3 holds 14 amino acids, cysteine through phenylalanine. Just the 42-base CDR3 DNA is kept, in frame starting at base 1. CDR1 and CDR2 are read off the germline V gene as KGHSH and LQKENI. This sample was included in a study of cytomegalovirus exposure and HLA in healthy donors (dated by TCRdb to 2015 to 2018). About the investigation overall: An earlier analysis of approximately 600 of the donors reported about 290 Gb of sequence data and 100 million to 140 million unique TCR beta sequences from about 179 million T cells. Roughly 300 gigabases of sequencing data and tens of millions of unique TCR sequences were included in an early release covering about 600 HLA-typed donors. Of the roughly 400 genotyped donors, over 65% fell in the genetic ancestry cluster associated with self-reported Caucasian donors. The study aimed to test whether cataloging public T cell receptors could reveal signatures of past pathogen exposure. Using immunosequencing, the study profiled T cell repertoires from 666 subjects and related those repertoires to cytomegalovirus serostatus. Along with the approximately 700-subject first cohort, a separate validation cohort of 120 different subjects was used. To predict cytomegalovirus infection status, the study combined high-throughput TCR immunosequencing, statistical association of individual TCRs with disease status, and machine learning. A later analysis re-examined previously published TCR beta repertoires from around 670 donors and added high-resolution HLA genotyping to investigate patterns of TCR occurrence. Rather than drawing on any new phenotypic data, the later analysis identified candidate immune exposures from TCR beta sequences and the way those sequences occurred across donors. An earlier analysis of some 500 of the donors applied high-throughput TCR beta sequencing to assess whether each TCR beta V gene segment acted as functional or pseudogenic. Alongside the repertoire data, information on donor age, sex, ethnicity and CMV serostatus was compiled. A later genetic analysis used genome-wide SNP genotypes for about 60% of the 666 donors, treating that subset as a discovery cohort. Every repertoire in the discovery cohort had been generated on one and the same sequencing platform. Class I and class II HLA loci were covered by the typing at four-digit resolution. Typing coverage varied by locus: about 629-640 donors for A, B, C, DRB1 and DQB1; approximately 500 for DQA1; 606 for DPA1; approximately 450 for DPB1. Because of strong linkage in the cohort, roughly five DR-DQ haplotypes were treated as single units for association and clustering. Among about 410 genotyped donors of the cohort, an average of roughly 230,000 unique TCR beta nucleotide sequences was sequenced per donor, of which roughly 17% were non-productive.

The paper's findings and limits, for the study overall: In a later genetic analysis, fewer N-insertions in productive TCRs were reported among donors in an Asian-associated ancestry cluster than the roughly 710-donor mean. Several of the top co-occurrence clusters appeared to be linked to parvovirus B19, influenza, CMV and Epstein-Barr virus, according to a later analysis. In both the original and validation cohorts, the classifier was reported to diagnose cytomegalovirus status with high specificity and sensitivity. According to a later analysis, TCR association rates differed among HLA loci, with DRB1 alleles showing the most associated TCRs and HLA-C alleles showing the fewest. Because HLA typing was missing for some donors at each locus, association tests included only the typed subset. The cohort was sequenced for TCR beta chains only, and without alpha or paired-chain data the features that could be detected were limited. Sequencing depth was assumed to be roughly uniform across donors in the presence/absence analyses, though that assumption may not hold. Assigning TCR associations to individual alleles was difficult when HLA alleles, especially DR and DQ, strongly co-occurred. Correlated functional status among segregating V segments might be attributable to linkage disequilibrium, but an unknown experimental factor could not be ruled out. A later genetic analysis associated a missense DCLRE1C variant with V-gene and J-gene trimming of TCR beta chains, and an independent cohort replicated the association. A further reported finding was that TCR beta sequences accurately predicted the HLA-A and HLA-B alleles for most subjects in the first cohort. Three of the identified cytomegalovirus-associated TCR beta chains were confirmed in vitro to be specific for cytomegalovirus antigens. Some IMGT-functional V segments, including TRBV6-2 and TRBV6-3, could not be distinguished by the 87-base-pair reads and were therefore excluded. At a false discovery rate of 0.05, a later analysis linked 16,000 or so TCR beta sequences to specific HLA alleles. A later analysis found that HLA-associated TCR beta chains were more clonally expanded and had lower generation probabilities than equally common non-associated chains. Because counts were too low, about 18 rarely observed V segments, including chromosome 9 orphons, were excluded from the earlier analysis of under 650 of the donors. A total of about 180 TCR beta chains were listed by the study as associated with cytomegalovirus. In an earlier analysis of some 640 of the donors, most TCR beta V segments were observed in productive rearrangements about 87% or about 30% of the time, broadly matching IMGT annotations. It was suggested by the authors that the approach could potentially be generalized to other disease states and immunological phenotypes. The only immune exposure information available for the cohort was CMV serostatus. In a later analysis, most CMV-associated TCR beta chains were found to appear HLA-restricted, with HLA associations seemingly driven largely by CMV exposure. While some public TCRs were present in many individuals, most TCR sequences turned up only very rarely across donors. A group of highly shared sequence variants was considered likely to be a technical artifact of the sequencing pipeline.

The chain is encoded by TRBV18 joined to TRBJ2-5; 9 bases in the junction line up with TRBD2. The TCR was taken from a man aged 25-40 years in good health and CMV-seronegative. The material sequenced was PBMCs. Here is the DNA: TGTGCCAGCTCGCTGACTAGCGGTCAAGAGACCCAGTACTTC. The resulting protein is CASSLTSGQETQYF.